A selection of T cell receptor beta chains follows, all from one sample in a study of T cell repertoires in cytomegalovirus infection. In TCRdb, the reads were re-called with MiXCR into one record per CDR3 protein. This repertoire shows roughly 180,000 distinct CDR3 sequences, 17% found once; its top ten account for 20% to 25%. The material sequenced was CD8+ T cells from PBMCs. The receptors here all came from a human donor in good health (CMV status not recorded). Some clones in this sample may be carry-over from other donors' samples. CDR3s include the opening cysteine and the closing phenylalanine or tryptophan. Each record gives: V gene, clone size, J gene, CDR3 protein. Size tells how often a clone was seen (once, few, many) or the class of an expanded clone, and some rows leave it out.

V: TRBV7-8; size: NA; J: TRBJ1-6; CDR3: CASSSVIPGQVELYYNSPLHF
V: TRBV25-1; size: NA; J: TRBJ2-5; CDR3: CASSPSAQGMETQYF
V: TRBV6-1; size: NA; J: TRBJ1-6; CDR3: CASSGSNSPLHF
V: TRBV25-1; size: few; J: TRBJ2-1; CDR3: CASSFGVRGNEQFF
V: TRBV14; size: NA; J: TRBJ2-1; CDR3: CASSQALVYNEQFF
V: TRBV4-3; size: NA; J: TRBJ2-1; CDR3: CASSQADLHEQFF
V: TRBV7-9; size: few; J: TRBJ2-7; CDR3: CASSSGGDYEQYF
V: TRBV20-1; size: NA; J: TRBJ2-3; CDR3: CSARDLTSGGPDTQYF
V: TRBV20-1; size: few; J: TRBJ1-1; CDR3: CSAPRGSWTEAFF
V: TRBV9; size: NA; J: TRBJ2-5; CDR3: CASSVSGGIQETQYF
V: TRBV20-1; size: NA; J: TRBJ2-7; CDR3: CSARDQRGYEQYF
V: TRBV7-6; size: few; J: TRBJ2-1; CDR3: CASSSPGTSSSYNEQFF
V: TRBV12-3/TRBV12-4; size: few; J: TRBJ2-7; CDR3: CASSTGGQGGHEQYF
V: TRBV9; size: few; J: TRBJ2-5; CDR3: CASSGRGRVSQETQYF
V: TRBV4-1; size: few; J: TRBJ1-3; CDR3: CASSQNLNPGNTIYF
V: TRBV25-1; size: few; J: TRBJ1-1; CDR3: CASSLDRGLDEAFF
V: TRBV4-2; size: NA; J: TRBJ2-1; CDR3: CASSQDGMSSYNEQFF
V: TRBV7-2; size: many; J: TRBJ2-6; CDR3: CASSSGQGYSGANVLTF
V: TRBV19; size: NA; J: TRBJ2-1; CDR3: CASSINDNSYNEQFF